The 3 T cell receptor beta chains below were found in one sample sequenced in a study of beta chain features in type 1 diabetes. These receptors have no identified antigens. Findings and limits, study-wide: Shortening that was moderate but significant affected the TCRB CDR3s of Type 1 diabetes patients in all four CD4+ subsets.

Reverse transcription of all isolated RNA meant that expressed TCRB transcripts were sequenced. Assay: immunoSEQ multiplex PCR; the TCRdb copy retains only in-frame clones and omits some. The sample yields approximately 600,000 clones, roughly 12% seen once. The source material was naive CD4+ T cells from blood. Receptor source: a young man with type 1 diabetes.

The CDR3 protein is CASSYGQGPQQYF. Written as DNA, the CDR3 is TGTGCCAGCTCTTACGGACAGGGACCCCAGCAGTACTTC. J is TRBJ2-7 and V is TRBV2; 8 bases match TRBD1. V trimming: 8 bases; J trimming: 8 bases; junction bases outside the gene matches: 11. This CDR3 is 13 amino acids long. CDR1 and CDR2 from the germline V gene are SNHLY and FYNNEI.

There are a few counts of this clone. The V call is TRBV7-2, the J call TRBJ2-5; 8 bases are a match to TRBD1. Germline-derived CDR1 and CDR2 are SGHTA and FQGNSA. Losses at the gene ends were 1 base for V and 4 bases for J; bases not matched to a gene: 5. This CDR3 is 15 amino acids long. The CDR3 DNA reads as TGTGCCAGCAGCTTAGTACAGGGGGTTAGAGAGACCCAGTACTTC. This gives the protein CASSLVQGVRETQYF.

The chain is built from TRBV25-1 and TRBJ1-2; D gene ambiguous. Germline assignment: CDR1 MGHDK and CDR2 SYGVNS. V was shortened by 3 bases and J by 2 bases, with 16 bases between the two germline ends. The CDR3 is made up of 16 amino acids. CDR3 nucleotides: TGTGCCAGCAGTGATTGGCGGCAGAACGCAAACTATGGCTACACCTTC. This sequence encodes CASSDWRQNANYGYTF.